The source of this TCR beta chain is a study of spatial heterogeneity in lung cancer. Study at large: Available PBMC from follow-up, collected a median of roughly 26 months after resection, underwent sequencing. Fewer alpha-chain than beta-chain sequences were consistently detected.

Unique molecular identifiers tagged every individual TCR cDNA molecule. TCRdb analysed the 5' RACE reads with MiXCR anew, one entry per CDR3 protein. The sample lists about 120,000 distinct CDR3 sequences, roughly an eighth seen once, with about 15% in the top ten. The time point is: blood at routine non-recurrence follow-up after resection. Unsorted samples of tumor, nontumor lung or frozen PBMC had their whole RNA sequenced. This clonotype was counted ten times or more. This clonotype was sampled from a male donor with early-stage non-small cell lung cancer. Source: PBMCs, taken at follow-up.

CDR3 loop: CSVVPTSPQAFF. The CDR3 DNA follows: TGCAGCGTTGTACCGACGAGTCCGCAAGCTTTCTTT. The rearrangement links TRBV29-1 to TRBJ1-1; D call uncertain. V shed 4 bases and J shed 9 bases, with 15 bases lying between them. In germline, CDR1 is SQVTM, CDR2 ANQGSEA. The length of the CDR3 is 12 residues. The whole variable domain, filled in from reference TRBV29-1 and TRBJ1-1, reads SAVISQKPSRDICQRGTSLTIQCQVDSQVTMMFWYRQQPGQSLTLIATANQGSEATYESGFVIDKFPISRPNLTFSTLTVSNMSPEDSSIYLCSVVPTSPQAFFGQGTRLTVV.